This paragraph reports one T cell receptor beta chain. There are many counts of this clonotype. Its antigen is still unknown. Base qualities are not provided; no much larger clone lies one nucleotide away. The record originates from a study of T cells in Graves' hyperthyroidism and ophthalmopathy (dated by TCRdb to between 2018 and 2020). In terms of the full investigation: Peripheral blood was sampled at the time of initial diagnosis, prior to any treatment. An independent validation cohort of under 20 hyperthyroidism patients and 17 patients who later progressed to ophthalmopathy tested prospective prediction of ophthalmopathy. The 100 or so discovery patients were randomly divided into training and test sets at a 7:3 ratio. In several Graves' hyperthyroidism patients, the study also compared T-cell repertoires from thyroid tissue with T-cell repertoires from blood. The paper reports TCR Vbeta CDR3 sequencing of about 140 peripheral blood samples: around 41 ophthalmopathy, roughly 74 hyperthyroidism and approximately 17 progressor patients. After blood sampling, hyperthyroidism patients were treated with methimazole at a starting dose of 30 mg daily, and ophthalmopathy patients were treated with high-dose intravenous methylprednisolone. TCR V-J signatures able to tell the groups apart were searched for in a discovery cohort of about a hundred patients, of whom roughly 42 had Graves' ophthalmopathy and 55 to 65 had stable Graves' hyperthyroidism. What the work shows at the level of the full study, not this receptor alone: Ophthalmopathy was separated from stable hyperthyroidism by a 13 V-J signature model, with over 85% sensitivity and approximately 81% specificity obtained in cross-validation and 80%/75% obtained in testing. In validation, the model predicted progression to ophthalmopathy with about 71% sensitivity and approximately 74% specificity, a median of around 6.6 months before onset. No statistical method was used to fix the sample size in advance, and group allocation was not hidden from the investigators. Blood samples also contained most of the expanded thyroid clonotypes (frequency above 0.001), which suggests that blood repertoires may reflect thyroid immune responses.

In the germline V gene, CDR1 corresponds to SGHVS and CDR2 to FNYEAQ. At the junction V is shortened by 5 bases and J by 5 bases, with 9 bases in between. The CDR3 contains 12 residues, cysteine and phenylalanine counted. Just CDR3 DNA is preserved here, 36 bases in frame from base 1. The TCR beta CDR3 regions were amplified from the RNA transcripts. For the first round of RT-PCR on the TCR CDR3, the HTBI primer set was used together with the Qiagen OneStep RT-PCR kit. Libraries were constructed in a second round of multiplex PCR, after which size selection and purification were performed. Libraries were sequenced paired-end with 100 bp reads on an Illumina HiSeq2000. From the authors' description of their analysis: Raw data were processed with SOAPnuke, discarding reads with adapters, uncalled bases, mean Phred below 15, or no exact constant-primer or identifier match. High-quality paired reads were merged with COPE v1.2.5, and unique nucleotide sequences were defined as clonotypes. MiTCR v1.1 was used to align the clonotypes against IMGT TRBV, TRBD and TRBJ reference segments. Analysis was restricted to V-J combinations with a frequency above 0.0001, which covered roughly 99% of repertoires. The TCS score was defined as F50 (clonal expansion) divided by E x V (chaos), with BLOSUM62-based TCRdist calculated between CDR3 peptides within each V-J. Welch's t-statistics and random forest reduced 500 to 650 V-J features to around 14, which were used in a naive Bayes classifier (R e1071). Using fastp trimming at Q25 and MiXCR clonotype assembly, TCRdb reanalyzed the public sequencing data and kept in-frame beta chains. Each CDR3 protein appears once, grouped with its most common genes and DNA. What appears here as the V and J calls and clone size reflects TCRdb's work, not the paper's. Here the sample has roughly 750,000 distinct CDR3 sequences; around 17% occur a single time. The ten largest clones add up to approximately 8.4% of the sample.

Stable Graves' hyperthyroidism was defined as the absence of progression to ophthalmopathy over 18 months of follow-up. Hyperthyroidism patients were newly diagnosed, with disease duration under 2 months, and aged 18 to 65 years. Patients with uncontrolled infections, other autoimmune diseases, pregnancy or lactation were excluded. Diagnoses relied on clinical symptoms, serum thyroxine and TRAb, thyroid ultrasound and orbital computed tomography. PBMCs were separated from approximately 10 ml of fresh peripheral blood using Ficoll-Paque density gradient centrifugation. Total RNA was extracted with Trizol reagent, and quality was checked on an Agilent 2100 Bioanalyzer.

The clonotype originates from a man aged 18 to 30 with Graves' hyperthyroidism. The chain is encoded by TRBV7-6 joined to TRBJ2-5, with the D gene call left open. Sequencing was carried out using blood. CDR3 region: CASSLTVETQYF. The DNA sequence is as follows: TGTGCCAGCAGCCTCACGGTTGAGACCCAGTACTTC.